A few counts support the clone carrying this TCR beta chain. This sample stems from a study of blood T cell repertoires in COVID-19. Overall study context: Sample material is recorded as cDNA or gDNA derived from T cells, B-cell-depleted T cells, or PBMCs.

Sequencing used immunoSEQ multiplex PCR; TCRdb keeps in-frame clones, though not all of them. Here the sample spans about 200,000 clones, around 85% being singletons. The clonotype was recovered from a man aged 60-69 years with COVID-19, enrolled during active disease. The sequencing input was peripheral blood.

CDR3 region: CASSPGPAWRSNQPQHF. CDR3 coding DNA: TGTGCCAGCAGCCCCGGGCCCGCGTGGAGGAGCAATCAGCCCCAGCATTTT. The chain carries TRBV4-2 and TRBJ1-5, with D uncertain. Germline V gene lookup returns CDR1 LGHNA and CDR2 YNFKEQ. The CDR3 is 17 residues long. The V and J ends lost 4 bases and 1 base respectively, with 17 bases between them.